The sequence of this TCR beta chain was determined in a study of blood T cell repertoires in COVID-19. Study-level information: There were acute and convalescent COVID-19 samples, and they came from the United States, Italy and Spain. T cells, B-cell-depleted T cells, or PBMCs provided the cDNA or gDNA that served as material.

Methods used by the authors: Amplification from reference gene primers served as the basis for estimated nucleated cell counts. Data came from immunoSEQ multiplex PCR; TCRdb stores just in-frame clones and leaves some out. Clonal size and the V and J genes are those of that table, whereas D and trimming came from the DNA. The table shows roughly 100,000 clones, with over 75% occurring only once. The V gene's germline CDR1 is SGHRS and CDR2 YFSETQ. The CDR3 spans 16 residues. J was trimmed by 2 bases and V by 0 bases; bases with no gene match: 2. The material sequenced was peripheral blood. This chain uses TRBV5-1 with TRBJ2-1; TRBD2 matches at 10 bases. The receptor comes from a man aged 50 to 60 with acute or convalescent COVID-19. CDR3 residues: CASSLGTSGAYNEQFF. The CDR3 bases are TGCGCCAGCAGCTTGGGTACTAGCGGGGCCTACAATGAGCAGTTCTTC.